The table lists the clone carrying this TCR beta chain with a count of one. The sample originates from a study of CD8 T cells in Susac syndrome. This CDR3 is 15 amino acids long. Between the trimmed V and J ends, which lost 5 bases and 5 bases, there was a span of 18 bases. The germline gives CDR1 MNHEY, CDR2 SMNVEV (reference sequence). RNA in amounts of about 0.5 to 1 ug was reverse transcribed with random hexamers. TCRdb independently ran MiXCR on the immunoSEQ multiplex PCR reads; one entry per CDR3 protein. Found here are a few hundred thousand distinct CDR3 sequences, approximately 89% of them singletons; the top ten hold around 0.2%. Sequencing of TCR beta was performed on blood CD8+ and CD4+ T cells.

This sequence joins TRBV27 and TRBJ2-5; D possibly matches TRBD1 or TRBD2 (5 bases each). Material: CD8+ T cells from PBMCs. The receptor was derived from a human donor with multiple sclerosis. The CDR3 nucleotides are TGTGCCAGCAGTCCAGGGACCACCCGAAGGGAGACCCAGTACTTC. This encodes CASSPGTTRRETQYF.